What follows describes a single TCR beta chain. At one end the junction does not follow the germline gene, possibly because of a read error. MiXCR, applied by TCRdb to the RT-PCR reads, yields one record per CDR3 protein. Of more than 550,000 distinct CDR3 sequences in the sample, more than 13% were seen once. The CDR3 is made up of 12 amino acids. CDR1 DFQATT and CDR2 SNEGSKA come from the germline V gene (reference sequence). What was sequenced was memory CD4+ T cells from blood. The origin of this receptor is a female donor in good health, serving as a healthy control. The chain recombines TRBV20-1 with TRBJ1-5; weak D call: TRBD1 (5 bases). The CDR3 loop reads CSATSGTEPSDF. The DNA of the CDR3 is TGCAGTGCTACCTCCGGGACCGAGCCCTCAGATTTT.